These 5 T cell receptor beta chains were all obtained from the same sample, sequenced in a study of OX40 agonist ivuxolimab in advanced cancers. Data came from immunoSEQ multiplex PCR; TCRdb stores just in-frame clones and leaves some out. The repertoire holds 90,000 or so clones, roughly 90% seen once, with 3% to 3.5% in the top ten. Sequenced material: CD4+ or CD8+ T cells sorted from blood, taken in a trial of the OX40 agonist ivuxolimab. These TCRs come from an adult with an advanced solid tumor such as melanoma, head and neck, liver or kidney cancer.

This rearrangement joins TRBV27 to TRBJ2-7; D perhaps matches TRBD2 (5 bases). Deletions cut 6 bases from V and 6 bases from J, with 12 bases between. This CDR3 has 12 amino acids. Germline CDR1 and CDR2: MNHEY and SMNVEV (reference sequence). The CDR3 here is CASRRESGEQYF. The CDR3 DNA sequence: TGTGCCAGCAGGAGGGAATCTGGCGAGCAGTACTTC.

This chain links TRBV6-1 with TRBJ1-1, with TRBD1 as a possible D gene (5 bases). Germline-derived CDR1 and CDR2 are MNHNS and SASEGT. This CDR3 contains 17 residues. The V and J ends lost 2 bases and 3 bases respectively, with 19 bases between them. The CDR3 protein is CASSERWTRTGDTEAFF. CDR3 coding DNA: TGTGCCAGCAGTGAAAGGTGGACACGGACTGGGGACACTGAAGCTTTCTTT.

The chain is built from TRBV4-1 and TRBJ2-6; D remains ambiguous. CDR3 size: 16 residues. Germline V gene sequence: CDR1 MGHRA, CDR2 YSYEKL. The V and J ends lost 2 bases and 0 bases respectively, with 8 bases between them. The CDR3 DNA reads as TGCGCCAGCAGCCAAAGCCCTCCCTCTGGGGCCAACGTCCTGACTTTC. This translates into CASSQSPPSGANVLTF.

J is TRBJ1-6 and V is TRBV27; TRBD1 might be the D (6 bases). Germline V lookup: CDR1 MNHEY, CDR2 SMNVEV (reference sequence). V lost 6 bases, J lost 9 bases, and 12 bases lay in between. The length of the CDR3 is 13 residues. CDR3 in amino acids: CASSRGRASPLHF. The CDR3 DNA follows: TGTGCCAGCAGCAGGGGTCGTGCTTCACCCCTCCACTTT.

This clone showed up just once. J is TRBJ2-7 and V is TRBV4-1, with D unresolved. Trimming stripped 1 base from V and 2 bases from J, with 9 bases between. The germline CDR1 and CDR2 sequences are MGHRA and YSYEKL. CDR3 length: 14 residues. CDR3: CASSQALNPYEQYF. In DNA, the CDR3 is TGCGCCAGCAGCCAAGCCTTGAATCCCTACGAGCAGTACTTC.